The present T cell receptor beta chain was sequenced within a study of blood T cell repertoires in COVID-19. The overall study: Specimens from acute and convalescent COVID-19 originated in the United States, Italy and Spain. Nucleic acid was either cDNA or gDNA, and it came from T cells, B-cell-depleted T cells, or PBMCs.

As processed by the authors: From reference gene primer amplification, estimates of nucleated cell counts were derived. Only in-frame clones appear in the TCRdb table, and some are missing; sequencing was by immunoSEQ multiplex PCR. V and J calls and clone size are as listed in that table; D and trimming were resolved from the DNA. The data contain more than 100,000 clones, around 88% of them seen just once; the ten biggest clones take up 0.88%. This CDR3 is 16 amino acids long. V lost 2 bases, J lost 0 bases, and 6 bases stayed unmatched. Germline CDR1 is SEHNR and CDR2 is FQNEAQ (reference sequence).

The rearrangement joins TRBV7-9 to TRBJ1-2, with TRBD1 identical over 7 bases. The sample consisted of peripheral blood. The sequence came from a woman aged 45-60 years with active or convalescent COVID-19. The CDR3 DNA sequence: TGTGCCAGCAGCTTAAGAGTCACAGGGGCTAACTATGGCTACACCTTC. It yields the protein CASSLRVTGANYGYTF.